One T cell receptor beta chain is described in this entry. It lacks a known antigen. Per-nucleotide qualities are absent, and no much larger clonotype sits a single base away. The data were taken from a study of shared clonotypes between healthy human individuals (dated by TCRdb to 2018 to 2020). General notes on the study: The cohort comprised two women and a few men aged 18 to 49 years. To estimate repertoire size and how much clonotype sharing occurs between individuals, the study deeply sequenced the blood TCR repertoires of 4 to 6 healthy adults. Leukapheresis yielded between about 0.85 and 9 billion PBMCs per donor. Different laboratories and diverse techniques were used to prepare libraries and sequence TCR repertoires, to increase sequencing depth and limit assay-specific biases. For each donor, CD4 naive and CD4 memory were each run on three plates, CD8 naive on two plates, and CD8 memory on one plate.

TCR CDR3 regions were amplified from genomic DNA by multiplex PCR using the deep immunoSEQ assay. Extracted genomic DNA from each cell subset was spread evenly across all wells of several immunoSEQ 96-well plates, with each plate serving as a replicate. For sorted subsets, about 200 ng genomic DNA, equal to 30,000 to 35,000 T cell genomes, was loaded into each replicate PCR. Purified libraries were measured with a Qubit 3.0 fluorometer, size-checked on a Bioanalyzer 2100, and measured again with the KAPA Library Quantification kit. Every immunoSEQ 96-well plate was sequenced on a separate single-read 150-cycle Illumina NextSeq 550 flow cell. In the source study's methods: Because the immunoSEQ output included only junctional sequences and no quality scores, the filtering could not be the same as the filtering used for full-length reads. To assign V/J genes and CDR3, sequences were annotated using PyIR, a Python wrapper for IgBLAST v1.9, with IMGT germline references. Reads were filtered out if the reads had weak V/J assignments (E-value above 1e-6), no CDR3, stop codons, out-of-frame junctions, or ambiguous translated residues. V3J clonotypes were defined as sequences sharing the same inferred V gene, J gene, and CDR3 amino acid sequence. Percentage overlap between repertoires was calculated by dividing the number of shared unique clonotypes by the size of the smaller repertoire. Repertoire richness was assessed with RTK rarefaction, the Chao1 estimator, and Recon v2.1 estimates of unobserved clonotypes. Generation probabilities for all TCRbeta clonotypes obtained by the gDNA method from a handful of donors were computed using OLGA. What TCRdb holds here is the immuneACCESS table cut down to in-frame rearrangements. Part of the clones is not present; checked against another copy, under half of the missing clones reflect an unresolved V gene, and the others are unexplained. V and J calls and clone size follow that table, whereas D and trimming were derived from the DNA. This sample comprises a few hundred thousand clones, roughly 97% of them detected only once. The ten largest make up about 0.06% of the sample.

General study outcomes and caveats: Naive subsets generally had larger estimated clonotype richness than memory subsets. Clonotypes shared by all four sorted-subset donors showed higher generation probabilities than non-shared clonotypes. Pairwise subsampling led to the expectation that sequencing depth would affect the degree of clonotype sharing among donors. Because the study included only a small number of donors, the genetic and exposure-history diversity represented was limited. Across a handful of donors, around 5% of naive CD4, roughly 3.5% of naive CD8, roughly 2.2% of memory CD4, and approximately 0.42% of memory CD8 clonotypes were shared. Sampling was limited to blood, and TCR repertoires in tissue likely differ from TCR repertoires in blood. Incomplete sequencing was indicated by rarefaction of sorted-subset datasets, despite the large sequencing depth.

Donors were healthy HIV-negative adults with no recently reported acute infections or vaccinations. All donors were Caucasian adults living in Nashville, Tennessee, USA. Magnetic negative selection was used to enrich CD4+ T cells, after which naive cells were positively selected on CD45RA and the negative fraction became the memory subset. Blood was obtained by leukapheresis, after which PBMCs were separated by Ficoll-Histopaque density gradient centrifugation and cryopreserved in liquid nitrogen vapor phase. Analytical flow cytometry was used to check the purity and quantity of each magnetically sorted T cell population. From each sorted fraction, genomic DNA was isolated and quantified by UV absorbance on a Nanodrop 2000c. The clonotype comes from a woman younger than 45 in good health. Sequencing used naive CD4+ T cells sorted from blood. In light of the paper, this sample's cell subset or site label describes: CD45RA+ positively selected.

The nucleotide sequence is TGTGCCAGCAGTTACTCCGGGACAGGTGCGGAGGAGACCCAGTACTTC. Translated, this gives CASSYSGTGAEETQYF. The rearranged chain carries TRBV6-5 and TRBJ2-5, with 8 central nucleotides matching TRBD1. The CDR3 holds 16 amino acids from the cysteine to the phenylalanine. Here the CDR3 DNA is all that survives: 48 bases in frame from base 1. CDR1 and CDR2 are read off the germline V gene as MNHEY and SVGAGI. V ends up 0 bases short and J 5 bases short, with an unmatched junction base count of 8.